A single sample is the source of the 3 T cell receptor beta chains below, sequenced in a study of cytomegalovirus exposure and HLA in healthy donors. PCR employed 60 Vbeta and 13 Jbeta primers. Method: immunoSEQ multiplex PCR; TCRdb's copy keeps in-frame clones and lacks some. The repertoire has roughly 100,000 clones, roughly 13% of them found once; the top ten carry roughly a sixth. Sequenced: PBMCs. The receptors here all came from a man aged 40-49 years in good health and CMV-seropositive.

This chain uses TRBV5-4 with TRBJ1-2, with D possibly being TRBD1 (6 bases). The CDR3 runs to 13 residues. Trimming took off 4 bases at V and 8 bases at J, with 15 bases between the two ends. Germline assignment: CDR1 SGHNT and CDR2 YYREEE (reference sequence). CDR3 loop: CASSQTGYAGYTF. CDR3 in DNA: TGTGCCAGCAGCCAAACAGGGTATGCGGGCTACACCTTC.

This clone was recorded a few times. CDR3 DNA: TGTGCCAGCAGTGGGTTAGCGGGAGCCCCTTACGAGCAGTACTTC. Protein sequence: CASSGLAGAPYEQYF. The rearrangement joins TRBV27 to TRBJ2-7; 9 bases fit TRBD2. With V trimmed by 5 bases and J by 4 bases, 9 bases remained unmatched. There are 15 residues in the CDR3. The germline gives CDR1 MNHEY, CDR2 SMNVEV (reference sequence).

CDR3 sequence: CATGTQNTGELFF. In DNA form, the CDR3 reads TGTGCCACCGGGACACAGAACACCGGGGAGCTGTTTTTT. The rearrangement links TRBV10-3 to TRBJ2-2; D perhaps matches TRBD1 (6 bases). There are 13 residues in the CDR3. CDR1 is ENHRY, CDR2 SYGVKD, per germline. V was clipped by 10 bases and J by 1 base, with 10 bases between them.